This T cell receptor (beta chain) was obtained from a study of OX40 agonist ivuxolimab in advanced cancers. Whole-study context: The study gave patients intravenous ivuxolimab at 0.01 to 10 mg/kg every 2 weeks. Recorded diagnoses for dose-escalation patients were hepatocellular carcinoma, melanoma, renal cell or head and neck cancer.

This CDR3 spans 15 amino acids. From germline, CDR1 is SGHAT and CDR2 FQNNGV. Trimming left V 1 base short and J 1 base short, with 10 bases between. In its sample, this clone was seen once. Its cognate antigen is unknown. TCRdb's copy holds only in-frame clones and misses some; the assay was immunoSEQ multiplex PCR. The sample lists tens of thousands of clones; 80% to 85% were seen once. Overall study results and limits: Normalized expansion of T-cell clones was also low for some nonresponders. Averaged across samples, CD8+ T cells carried more expanded clones than CD4+ did.

The J gene is TRBJ1-1, the V gene TRBV11-2; D gene uncertain. Sequencing was performed on CD4+ or CD8+ T cells sorted from blood, taken in a trial of the OX40 agonist ivuxolimab. This receptor was obtained from an adult with an advanced solid tumor such as melanoma, head and neck, liver or kidney cancer. CDR3 nucleotides: TGTGCCAGCAGCTTAGCTGGAGGGCGGAACACTGAAGCTTTCTTT. It specifies CASSLAGGRNTEAFF.